The 20 T cell receptor beta chains below come from one sample, sequenced in a study of shared clonotypes between healthy human individuals. Data came from immunoSEQ multiplex PCR; TCRdb stores just in-frame clones and leaves some out. Among some 2,400,000 clones, approximately 95% were seen once, and the ten largest hold roughly 0.13%. Sequenced: naive CD4+ T cells sorted from blood. Indicated subset: CD45RA+ positively selected. Source of these receptors: a man aged 18 to 30 in good health.

The CDR3 region has the DNA TGTGCCAGCTCACCAGTTGGGGGCCAGTACGAGCAGTACTTC. Its protein product is CASSPVGGQYEQYF. J is TRBJ2-7 and V is TRBV18, with a tentative D call TRBD1 (6 bases). V lost 2 bases and J 4 bases, leaving 12 bases between the germline ends. Germline CDR1 KGHSH, CDR2 LQKENI. The CDR3 extends over 14 amino acids.

V is TRBV5-1 and J is TRBJ2-3, with TRBD1 identical over 9 bases. V was pared by 5 bases and J by 0 bases, with 10 bases of the junction left unmatched. Germline values: CDR1 SGHRS, CDR2 YFSETQ. The CDR3 contains 17 residues. The CDR3 sequence is CASRPGQGTSSTDTQYF. In DNA form, the CDR3 reads TGCGCCAGCAGACCCGGACAGGGGACCTCTAGCACAGATACGCAGTATTTT.

This CDR3 is CASSYSSGTGEPKQYF. Written as DNA, the CDR3 is TGTGCCAGCAGTTACTCCTCTGGTACGGGGGAACCAAAGCAGTATTTT. J is TRBJ2-3 and V is TRBV6-5; TRBD2 might be the D (6 bases). Trimming pared 0 bases from V and 11 bases from J, leaving 21 bases between. Per germline, CDR1 MNHEY and CDR2 SVGAGI. The CDR3 has 16 amino acids.

The chain recombines TRBV9 with TRBJ1-6, with TRBD1 as a possible D gene (5 bases). From germline, CDR1 is SGDLS and CDR2 YYNGEE. The CDR3 loop spans 17 amino acids. The germline V and J ends were trimmed by 0 bases and 6 bases, with 16 bases remaining between them. The CDR3 DNA follows: TGTGCCAGCAGCGTAGGGTGGGAAAGAGGGGCTAATTCACCCCTCCACTTT. Its protein is CASSVGWERGANSPLHF.

The CDR3 region is CSGTGAFGYTF. For the CDR3, the DNA is TGCAGTGGCACTGGGGCCTTTGGCTACACCTTC. V gene TRBV20-1 combines with J gene TRBJ1-2; TRBD1 might be the D (5 bases). Germline CDR1 and CDR2: DFQATT and SNEGSKA (reference sequence). V was trimmed by 7 bases and J by 7 bases, leaving 13 bases between them. The CDR3 has 11 residues.

This sequence joins TRBV6-5 and TRBJ1-1, with D hard to call. The CDR3 is 14 amino acids. Looked up from germline, CDR1 is MNHEY and CDR2 is SVGAGI. V gave up 0 bases and J gave up 7 bases, with 12 bases separating them. The CDR3 sequence: CASSYSMSGSEAFF. The DNA of the CDR3 is TGTGCCAGCAGTTACTCGATGTCGGGGAGTGAAGCTTTCTTT.

Worth noting for this clone: At the DNA level, this CDR3 is encoded by other sequences in the same sample as well. The gene calls are TRBV5-6 and TRBJ2-3; no firm D call. The germline V gene has CDR1 SGHDT and CDR2 YYEEEE. The CDR3 consists of 11 residues. Trimming took 0 bases from V and 6 from J, leaving 2 bases between them. For the CDR3, the DNA is TGTGCCAGCAGCTTGGCTGATACGCAGTATTTT. It encodes CASSLADTQYF.

This chain joins TRBV30 and TRBJ1-4, with TRBD1 matching 8 bases. V lost 3 bases, J lost 5 bases, and 14 bases stayed unmatched. The CDR3 has 17 amino acids. Germline V gives CDR1 GTSNPN, CDR2 SVGIG (reference sequence). CDR3 bases: TGTGCCTGGAGAAGGCCGGTACAGGGGGGACGCAATGAAAAACTGTTTTTT. Amino acids: CAWRRPVQGGRNEKLFF.

About this clone: The sample contains more than one DNA sequence encoding this CDR3. The genes are TRBV2 and TRBJ2-3; 8 bases line up with TRBD2. Germline V gene lookup returns CDR1 SNHLY and CDR2 FYNNEI. This CDR3 contains 13 residues. Trimming at V came to 6 bases and at J to 1 base, leaving 0 bases not matched to a gene. CDR3 amino acids: CASRTSGTDTQYF. The CDR3 nucleotides read TGTGCCAGCAGGACTAGCGGCACAGATACGCAGTATTTT. Full variable domain (missing parts from reference TRBV2 and TRBJ2-3): EPEVTQTPSHQVTQMGQEVILRCVPISNHLYFYWYRQILGQKVEFLVSFYNNEISEKSEIFDDQFSVERPDGSNFTLKIRSTKLEDSAMYFCASRTSGTDTQYFGPGTRLTVL.

The V and J genes are TRBV19 and TRBJ2-7; TRBD1 agrees at 10 bases. V lost 10 bases, J lost 4 bases, and 10 bases stayed unmatched. This CDR3 contains 14 residues. CDR1 and CDR2 (germline): LNHDA, SQIVND (reference sequence). Here the CDR3 DNA reads TGTGCCACCCGTTATGGACAGGGGGTGTACGAGCAGTACTTC. It yields the protein CATRYGQGVYEQYF.

The CDR3 loop reads CASSPDVGSGANVLTF. Here the CDR3 DNA reads TGCGCCAGCAGCCCTGACGTGGGCAGTGGGGCCAACGTCCTGACTTTC. The rearrangement joins TRBV4-3 to TRBJ2-6; D is unclear. The V gene's germline CDR1 is LGHNA and CDR2 YSLEER. This CDR3 spans 16 amino acids. Trimming stripped 4 bases from V and 3 bases from J, with 13 bases between.

This chain connects TRBV29-1 to TRBJ2-3; 8 positions match TRBD1. The ends lost 6 bases at V and 4 bases at J; junction bases unmatched: 9. This CDR3 is built from 14 residues. In germline, CDR1 is SQVTM, CDR2 ANQGSEA. For the CDR3, the DNA is TGCAGCGTGAGTGCAGGGGGCGCGCCAGATACGCAGTATTTT. Its translation is CSVSAGGAPDTQYF.

This chain joins TRBV5-4 and TRBJ2-5; D possibly corresponds to TRBD2 (5 bases). The germline V gene has CDR1 SGHNT and CDR2 YYREEE (reference sequence). This CDR3 is 16 amino acids long. V lost 0 bases to trimming and J lost 2 bases, with 14 bases between them. The CDR3 DNA reads as TGTGCCAGCAGCTTGGGCGCGGGCGGCTCTCAAGAGACCCAGTACTTC. It codes for CASSLGAGGSQETQYF.

This chain links TRBV30 with TRBJ1-4, with 10 bases lining up with TRBD1. J was trimmed by 11 bases and V by 0 bases; bases with no gene match: 9. This CDR3 contains 15 residues. Germline CDR1 and CDR2: GTSNPN and SVGIG (reference sequence). DNA of the CDR3: TGTGCCTGGAGTGTAGCTGGGACAGGGGTCGGGAAACTGTTTTTT. It specifies CAWSVAGTGVGKLFF.

Remarks on this clone: Other nucleotide sequences from this sample produce the same CDR3. The V and J genes are TRBV5-4 and TRBJ2-5, with TRBD2 identical over 11 bases. V shed 4 bases, J shed 2 bases, and the junction held 4 bases outside the gene matches. The CDR3 is 15 residues long. The germline V gene encodes CDR1 SGHNT and CDR2 YYREEE (reference sequence). The CDR3 bases are TGTGCCAGCAGCCCCCGACTAGCGGGGCAAGAGACCCAGTACTTC. Amino acid sequence: CASSPRLAGQETQYF.

The J gene is TRBJ2-5, the V gene TRBV4-1, with 12 bases lining up with TRBD2. Per the germline V gene, CDR1 is MGHRA and CDR2 is YSYEKL. The CDR3 extends over 21 amino acids. The V gene end was trimmed by 1 base and the J gene end by 4 bases; junction bases not matched to a gene: 19. The DNA of the CDR3 is TGCGCCAGCAGCCAAGCCCCCTCGACTAGCGGGAGCCGTTGGTTGCGAGAGACCCAGTACTTC. Translated, it gives CASSQAPSTSGSRWLRETQYF.

For the CDR3, the DNA is TGTGCCAGCAGGAAGGGGGCTTTGGACACCGGGGAGCTGTTTTTT. Translated, it gives CASRKGALDTGELFF. The chain is built from TRBV6-6 and TRBJ2-2; 7 bases line up with TRBD1. CDR3 size: 15 residues. The V gene end was trimmed by 6 bases and the J gene end by 3 bases; junction bases not matched to a gene: 7. CDR1 and CDR2 (germline): MNHNY, SVGAGI (reference sequence).

The chain couples TRBV10-1 to TRBJ2-5, with D perhaps assigned TRBD1 or TRBD2 (6 bases each). Trimming left V 0 bases short and J 4 bases short, with 12 bases between. The CDR3 extends over 15 amino acids. The germline V gene has CDR1 WNHNN and CDR2 SYGVQD (reference sequence). CDR3: CASSESAPGAETQYF. CDR3 coding DNA: TGCGCCAGCAGTGAGTCTGCACCGGGGGCAGAGACCCAGTACTTC.

This chain joins TRBV5-4 and TRBJ2-3, with D possibly being TRBD2 (5 bases). CDR1 SGHNT and CDR2 YYREEE come from the germline V gene (reference sequence). The V end lost 4 bases, the J end lost 2 bases, and 14 bases lay between the germline ends. The CDR3 is 15 residues long. The CDR3 reads CASSHSLAVTDTQYF. The CDR3 DNA follows: TGTGCCAGCAGCCATTCCCTAGCAGTCACAGATACGCAGTATTTT.

CDR3 DNA: TGTGCCAGTAGTATTCTGGGAATGAGCTCTGGAAACACCATATATTTT. This encodes CASSILGMSSGNTIYF. This chain uses TRBV19 with TRBJ1-3; D not certain. The CDR3 consists of 16 residues. Trimming removed 3 bases at V and 0 bases at J, with 12 bases between. The germline V gene encodes CDR1 LNHDA and CDR2 SQIVND (reference sequence).